The entry below describes one T cell receptor (beta chain). Its antigen is currently unknown. These data belong to a study of T-cell memory formation after mild COVID-19. TCRdb reprocessed the 5' RACE reads via MiXCR and lists one record per CDR3 protein. Of hundreds of thousands of distinct CDR3 sequences in the sample, around a quarter are singletons; the top ten hold approximately 12%. The J segment lost 4 bases and the V segment lost 2 bases, leaving 6 bases of the junction unmatched. Germline V gene data show CDR1 as SGHVS and CDR2 as FNYEAQ. The CDR3 has 16 residues. Overall study results and limits: Clones contracting over day 15 to 85 were CD4/CD8 balanced, with later expanders leaning CD4+. Mainly in CM and EM were contracting CD4+ clones; CD8+ were in EMRA.

The TCR originated in an adult woman who had mild COVID-19 (a few samples of this study predate the infection). Cell type and time point are not known. The source material was PBMCs or a T cell subset sorted from them (not recorded which). The chain carries TRBV7-6 and TRBJ2-5; 11 nucleotides match TRBD2. The CDR3 sequence is CASSLNSGRARETQYF. CDR3 sequence (DNA): TGTGCCAGCAGCTTAAATAGCGGGAGGGCCAGAGAGACCCAGTACTTC.